The next 10 T cell receptor beta chains were all read from a single sample in a study of T-cell memory formation after mild COVID-19. TCRdb recomputed calls from the 5' RACE reads with MiXCR, one row per CDR3 protein. Here the sample spans 410,000 or so distinct CDR3 sequences, less than 25% being singletons. Source material: PBMCs or a T cell subset sorted from them (not recorded which). Every receptor here comes from an adult woman who had mild COVID-19 (a few samples of this study predate the infection). Cell type and time point are not known.

The chain recombines TRBV5-1 with TRBJ2-7; TRBD1 aligns across 10 bases. Trimming at V came to 4 bases and at J to 3 bases, leaving 7 bases not matched to a gene. Per germline, CDR1 SGHRS and CDR2 YFSETQ. CDR3 length: 15 amino acids. The CDR3 region is CASSLGTGANYEQYF. In DNA form, the CDR3 reads TGCGCCAGCAGCCTCGGGACAGGGGCGAACTACGAGCAGTACTTC.

The V gene is TRBV7-3, the J gene TRBJ1-1; D is undetermined. V shed 2 bases and J shed 1 base, with 8 bases lying between them. The germline CDR1 and CDR2 sequences are SGHTA and FQGTGA. This CDR3 contains 14 residues. In nucleotides, the CDR3 is TGTGCCAGCAGCTTAGACGGGGAGAACACTGAAGCTTTCTTT. It yields the protein CASSLDGENTEAFF.

This chain connects TRBV4-3 to TRBJ2-1; no firm D call. The CDR3 length is 16 residues. Germline CDR1 is LGHNA and CDR2 is YSLEER. The ends were cut back, 0 bases at V and 7 bases at J, with 16 bases in the middle. The CDR3 reads CASSQDRFPTSNEQFF. The CDR3 DNA sequence: TGCGCCAGCAGCCAAGATCGATTCCCCACGAGTAATGAGCAGTTCTTC.

The V and J genes are TRBV24-1 and TRBJ1-4; D gene unclear. CDR1 KGHDR and CDR2 SFDVKD come from the germline V gene. V dropped 3 bases and J dropped 5 bases, with 12 bases sitting between them. The CDR3 length is 15 residues. The CDR3 coding sequence is TGTGCCACCAGTGATGGGTCAGTTTCAAATGAAAAACTGTTTTTT. This encodes CATSDGSVSNEKLFF.

In its sample, this clonotype was seen many times. The chain links TRBV5-1 to TRBJ2-2; D may be TRBD2 (5 bases). The V gene lost 0 bases and the J gene lost 3 bases, with 18 bases spanning the gap. This CDR3 has 18 amino acids. The germline V gene has CDR1 SGHRS and CDR2 YFSETQ. Here the CDR3 reads CASSLAPTLAGYTGELFF. The CDR3 DNA reads TGCGCCAGCAGCTTGGCTCCCACCCTAGCAGGCTACACCGGGGAGCTGTTTTTT.

V and J are TRBV12-5 and TRBJ1-1, with D unclear. The CDR3 consists of 13 residues. V was pared by 5 bases and J by 11 bases, with 18 bases between. Germline V gene data show CDR1 as LGHNT and CDR2 as FRNRAP. CDR3 loop: CASGPGTGLEAFF. The CDR3 DNA follows: TGTGCTAGTGGTCCCGGTACTGGGTTGGAGGCTTTCTTT. Based on the CDR3 plus reference TRBV12-5 and TRBJ1-1, the full variable domain is DARVTQTPRHKVTEMGQEVTMRCQPILGHNTVFWYRQTMMQGLELLAYFRNRAPLDDSGMPKDRFSAEMPDATLATLKIQPSEPRDSAVYFCASGPGTGLEAFFGQGTRLTVV.

At least ten counts were recorded for this clonotype. The chain combines TRBV15 with TRBJ2-7; 10 bases are a match to TRBD1. Germline lookup yields CDR1 LNHNV and CDR2 YYDKDF (reference sequence). The CDR3 runs to 15 residues. The junction had 6 bases not matched to a gene; V was cut back by 0 bases and J by 7 bases. This chain's CDR3 is CATSRDTRTGGEQYF. As DNA, the CDR3 is TGTGCCACCAGCAGAGACACGCGGACAGGGGGTGAGCAGTACTTC.

This clonotype was detected a few times. V and J are TRBV12-3 or TRBV12-4 and TRBJ2-2; TRBD1 might be the D (6 bases). The V end was cut by 10 bases, the J end by 10 bases, with 13 bases between. This CDR3 region has 11 residues. This chain's CDR3 is CAISGEKELFF. The CDR3 coding sequence is TGTGCCATCTCAGGGGAGAAGGAGCTGTTTTTT.

The chain is built from TRBV29-1 and TRBJ2-1; TRBD2 agrees at 7 bases. This CDR3 comprises 14 residues. Germline assignment: CDR1 SQVTM and CDR2 ANQGSEA. V lost 5 bases, J lost 8 bases, and 12 bases stayed unmatched. As DNA, the CDR3 is TGCAGCGTTTTCTATGCGGGAGAAAGGGATGAGCAGTTCTTC. This encodes CSVFYAGERDEQFF.

The J gene is TRBJ1-1, the V gene TRBV19, with TRBD1 matching 10 bases. Losses at the gene ends were 3 bases for V and 2 bases for J; bases not matched to a gene: 12. There are 18 residues in the CDR3. The germline V gene has CDR1 LNHDA and CDR2 SQIVND (reference sequence). CDR3 amino acids: CASSITSPDRGLNTEAFF. In DNA, the CDR3 is TGTGCCAGTAGTATTACGTCGCCCGACAGGGGGCTCAACACTGAAGCTTTCTTT.